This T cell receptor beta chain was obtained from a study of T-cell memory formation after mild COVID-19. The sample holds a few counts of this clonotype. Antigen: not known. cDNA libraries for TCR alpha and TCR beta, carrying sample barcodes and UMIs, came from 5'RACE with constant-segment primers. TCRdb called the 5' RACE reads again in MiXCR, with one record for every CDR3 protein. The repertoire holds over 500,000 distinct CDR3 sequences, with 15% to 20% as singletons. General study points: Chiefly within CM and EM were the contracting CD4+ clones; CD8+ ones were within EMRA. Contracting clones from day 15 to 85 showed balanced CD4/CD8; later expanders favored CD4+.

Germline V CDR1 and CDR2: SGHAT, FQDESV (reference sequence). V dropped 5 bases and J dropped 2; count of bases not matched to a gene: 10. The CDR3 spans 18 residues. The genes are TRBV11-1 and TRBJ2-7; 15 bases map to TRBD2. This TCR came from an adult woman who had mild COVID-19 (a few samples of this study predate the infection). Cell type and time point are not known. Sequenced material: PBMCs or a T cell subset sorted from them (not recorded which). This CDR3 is CASSHGLAGGTTTYEQYF. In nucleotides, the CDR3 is TGTGCCAGCAGCCATGGACTAGCGGGAGGGACAACAACCTACGAGCAGTACTTC.